Here is one TCR beta chain with its context. What it binds is unknown. The record originates from a study of T cells in localized non-small cell lung cancer. V was clipped by 5 bases and J by 3 bases, with 14 bases between them. Germline V CDR1 and CDR2: SGHRS, YFSETQ. The CDR3 consists of 15 residues. Clones were read by immunoSEQ multiplex PCR, and TCRdb kept only the in-frame ones, dropping some. In the table there are 14,000 to 15,000 clones, about 85% of which are singletons. Findings of the study overall: Uninvolved adjacent lung showed the highest T cell clonality, exceeding tumor.

The clonotype originates from a female donor at least 60 years old with stage I squamous cell lung carcinoma. J is TRBJ1-4 and V is TRBV5-1, with D perhaps TRBD1 (6 bases). The sequencing here drew on peripheral blood, taken before any cancer treatment. CDR3 DNA sequence: TGCGCCAGCAGAGTCGGGGGGGCGGCTAATGAAAAACTGTTTTTT. Protein sequence: CASRVGGAANEKLFF.